One sample yielded the 29 T cell receptor beta chains listed below, sequenced in a study of identical twins. TCRdb re-analysed the 5' RACE reads in MiXCR, keeping a single row per CDR3 protein. The data hold 300,000 to 400,000 distinct CDR3 sequences, with about 12% observed a single time. The same sample was also studied in work on yellow fever vaccine responses in identical twins.

Source material: CD8+ T cells sorted from blood. All receptors derive from a woman aged 18-29 years in good health.

This clonotype was observed a handful of times. The V gene is TRBV7-9, the J gene TRBJ2-7, with D tentatively TRBD2 (6 bases). The CDR3 consists of 15 residues. CDR1 is SEHNR, CDR2 FQNEAQ, per germline (reference sequence). Trimming removed 0 bases at V and 7 bases at J, with 16 bases between. The CDR3 DNA reads as TGTGCCAGCAGCTTAGCGGAGGGGCCCCGAAAGGAGCAGTACTTC. This translates into CASSLAEGPRKEQYF.

The CDR3 sequence: CASSLIPRANEQFF. In DNA form, the CDR3 reads TGTGCCAGCAGCTTAATTCCCAGGGCCAATGAGCAGTTCTTC. J is TRBJ2-1 and V is TRBV7-8; weak D call: TRBD1 (5 bases). The CDR3 extends over 14 amino acids. Germline V gene lookup returns CDR1 SGHVS and CDR2 FQNEAQ. V lost 2 bases to trimming and J lost 6 bases, with 11 bases between them.

At least ten counts were recorded for this clonotype. The chain joins TRBV6-5 to TRBJ2-1, with 10 bases identical to TRBD2. The CDR3 length is 17 residues. The germline V gene has CDR1 MNHEY and CDR2 SVGAGI. With V trimmed by 0 bases and J by 8 bases, 10 bases remained unmatched. The CDR3 loop reads CASSYSASGGGIDEQFF. CDR3 sequence (DNA): TGTGCCAGCAGTTACTCGGCTAGCGGGGGCGGGATAGATGAGCAGTTCTTC.

The genes are TRBV14 and TRBJ2-1; 13 bases match TRBD2. The CDR3 consists of 16 residues. Germline CDR1 and CDR2: SGHDN and FVKESK. V lost 1 base, J lost 10 bases, and 7 bases stayed unmatched. CDR3 amino acids: CASSQGTSGRAVEQFF. The CDR3 DNA reads as TGTGCCAGCAGCCAAGGTACTAGCGGGAGGGCCGTGGAGCAGTTCTTC.

The chain carries TRBV7-2 and TRBJ2-7; 7 positions agree with TRBD1. The CDR3 totals 14 residues. After removal of 4 bases from V and 4 bases from J, the junction contained 7 bases not matched to a gene. Germline values: CDR1 SGHTA, CDR2 FQGNSA. The chain's CDR3 is CASSWEGTVYEQYF. The CDR3 nucleotides read TGTGCCAGCAGCTGGGAAGGGACAGTATACGAGCAGTACTTC.

The J gene is TRBJ2-1, the V gene TRBV7-9, with TRBD1 matching 10 bases. Per germline, CDR1 SEHNR and CDR2 FQNEAQ (reference sequence). J gave up 8 bases and V 8 bases, and 18 bases lay outside the gene matches. This CDR3 is built from 17 residues. Here the CDR3 reads CASHSFPLTGGLHEQFF. Written as DNA, the CDR3 is TGTGCCAGCCATTCTTTTCCGTTGACAGGGGGCTTACATGAGCAGTTCTTC.

The rearrangement joins TRBV7-3 to TRBJ2-4, with 8 bases that match TRBD1. The ends lost 5 bases at V and 7 bases at J; junction bases unmatched: 10. This CDR3 is built from 15 residues. Germline CDR1 is SGHTA and CDR2 is FQGTGA. CDR3 protein: CASSDPTGVGNIQYF. CDR3 sequence (DNA): TGTGCCAGCAGCGACCCGACAGGGGTCGGGAACATTCAGTACTTC.

This clonotype was detected a few times. The CDR3 spells CATSISSYNSPLHF. DNA of the CDR3: TGTGCCACCTCGATAAGCTCCTATAATTCACCCCTCCACTTT. This chain links TRBV15 with TRBJ1-6; D unclear. CDR1 LNHNV and CDR2 YYDKDF come from the germline V gene (reference sequence). Trimming pared 8 bases from V and 0 bases from J, leaving 8 bases between. CDR3 length: 14 amino acids.

This clonotype showed up just a few times. This chain uses TRBV4-1 with TRBJ1-1; 10 nucleotides align to TRBD1. The CDR3 totals 15 residues. CDR1 MGHRA and CDR2 YSYEKL come from the germline V gene. V dropped 1 base and J dropped 6; count of bases not matched to a gene: 5. The CDR3 is CASSQGGTGVAEAFF. As DNA, the CDR3 is TGCGCCAGCAGCCAAGGTGGGACAGGGGTCGCTGAAGCTTTCTTT.

This clonotype has more than one count but fewer than ten. This chain links TRBV7-4 with TRBJ2-3, with 8 bases aligning to TRBD1. Looked up from germline, CDR1 is SGHVT and CDR2 is SQSDAQ. The CDR3 has 16 amino acids. V shed 4 bases, J shed 3 bases, and the junction held 9 bases outside the gene matches. The CDR3 loop reads CASSSAGGQGTDTQYF. CDR3 nucleotide sequence: TGTGCCAGCAGCTCAGCAGGGGGCCAGGGAACAGATACGCAGTATTTT.

The J gene is TRBJ2-1, the V gene TRBV28; 8 positions match TRBD1. Germline loops: CDR1 MDHEN, CDR2 SYDVKM. The CDR3 runs 15 residues. The ends lost 7 bases at V and 8 bases at J; junction bases unmatched: 13. CDR3 region: CASTLRDRGYDEQFF. Here the CDR3 DNA reads TGTGCCAGCACCCTCCGAGACAGGGGTTATGATGAGCAGTTCTTC. Supplemented by reference TRBV28 and TRBJ2-1, the full variable domain reads DVKVTQSSRYLVKRTGEKVFLECVQDMDHENMFWYRQDPGLGLRLIYFSYDVKMKEKGDIPEGYSVSREKKERFSLILESASTNQTSMYLCASTLRDRGYDEQFFGPGTRLTVL.

The rearrangement joins TRBV4-1 to TRBJ2-5; possibly TRBD1 for D (5 bases). CDR3 length: 15 amino acids. Trimming left V 0 bases short and J 4 bases short, with 12 bases between. CDR1 MGHRA and CDR2 YSYEKL come from the germline V gene. CDR3 loop: CASSQDLGRGETQYF. For the CDR3, the DNA is TGCGCCAGCAGCCAAGATCTGGGGCGCGGAGAGACCCAGTACTTC.

This clonotype was found a few times. The gene calls are TRBV2 and TRBJ1-1; no clear D. Trimming left V 6 bases short and J 10 bases short, with 9 bases between. The length of the CDR3 is 10 residues. From germline, CDR1 is SNHLY and CDR2 FYNNEI. The CDR3 protein is CASSASVAFF. The CDR3 DNA reads as TGTGCCAGCAGCGCCTCCGTAGCTTTCTTT.

This clonotype was observed a few times. The J gene is TRBJ2-6, the V gene TRBV13, with no clear D. In germline, CDR1 is PRHDT, CDR2 FYEKMQ (reference sequence). The CDR3 contains 15 residues. V was cut by 5 bases and J by 0 bases, with 8 bases left in between. As DNA, the CDR3 is TGTGCCAGCAGCCCCTATAACTCTGGGGCCAACGTCCTGACTTTC. It codes for CASSPYNSGANVLTF.

For this clonotype: The junction differs from germline at one of its ends, possibly a read error. The chain has TRBV6-1 and TRBJ2-1; 7 bases align to TRBD1. CDR1 MNHNS and CDR2 SASEGT come from the germline V gene. The CDR3 loop spans 14 amino acids. The CDR3: CASRDRELGNEQFF. The CDR3 DNA is TGTGCCAGCCGTGACAGGGAACTTGGCAATGAGCAGTTCTTC.

This clonotype was seen at least ten times. The chain employs TRBV12-3 or TRBV12-4 and TRBJ1-1; no clear D gene. Trimming took off 10 bases at V and 5 bases at J, with 17 bases between the two ends. CDR3 length: 13 amino acids. In DNA, the CDR3 is TGTGCCACAGATCGGGGTCGAGGTACTGAAGCTTTCTTT. Amino acids: CATDRGRGTEAFF.

V gene TRBV11-2 combines with J gene TRBJ2-1; D perhaps matches TRBD1 (5 bases). Germline CDR1 reads SGHAT; CDR2 reads FQNNGV. The CDR3 is 14 residues long. Trimming left V 4 bases short and J 8 bases short, with 15 bases between. In nucleotides, the CDR3 is TGTGCCAGCAGCTCCCTCAGAAGGGGCCATGAGCAGTTCTTC. This encodes CASSSLRRGHEQFF. Supplemented by reference TRBV11-2 and TRBJ2-1, the full variable domain reads EAGVAQSPRYKIIEKRQSVAFWCNPISGHATLYWYQQILGQGPKLLIQFQNNGVVDDSQLPKDRFSAERLKGVDSTLKIQPAKLEDSAVYLCASSSLRRGHEQFFGPGTRLTVL.

J is TRBJ2-3 and V is TRBV6-1; maybe TRBD2 (5 bases). This CDR3 has 17 amino acids. The germline CDR1 and CDR2 sequences are MNHNS and SASEGT. Trimming removed 5 bases at V and 2 bases at J, with 20 bases between. CDR3 DNA sequence: TGTGCCAGCAGTACGGGATGGGGATTTAGGGCCACAGATACGCAGTATTTT. It translates to CASSTGWGFRATDTQYF.

This clonotype was observed a few times. This chain uses TRBV6-1 with TRBJ2-3, with 11 bases lining up with TRBD2. The CDR3 sequence is 15 residues long. V dropped 5 bases and J dropped 0; count of bases not matched to a gene: 1. CDR1 MNHNS and CDR2 SASEGT come from the germline V gene. DNA of the CDR3: TGTGCCAGCAGTCGACTAGCGGGAAGCACAGATACGCAGTATTTT. It is translated as CASSRLAGSTDTQYF.

The rearrangement uses TRBV7-9 and TRBJ1-1; no reliable D call. This CDR3 has 15 residues. The germline V gene has CDR1 SEHNR and CDR2 FQNEAQ (reference sequence). Between the trimmed V and J ends, which lost 5 bases and 1 base, there was a span of 14 bases. Here the CDR3 DNA reads TGTGCCAGCAGCCCTGCAGTTGCGGAGAACACTGAAGCTTTCTTT. Protein: CASSPAVAENTEAFF.

The chain joins TRBV6-6 to TRBJ2-5, with D hard to call. CDR3 length: 13 amino acids. The germline V gene has CDR1 MNHNY and CDR2 SVGAGI (reference sequence). Deletions cut 4 bases from V and 5 bases from J, with 11 bases between. This CDR3 reads CASSFQERETQYF. The CDR3 region has the DNA TGTGCCAGCAGTTTCCAAGAAAGGGAGACCCAGTACTTC.

This clonotype was seen at least ten times. V gene TRBV12-3 or TRBV12-4 combines with J gene TRBJ2-3; possible D gene TRBD2, 6 bases. Trimming took off 5 bases at V and 5 bases at J, with 11 bases between the two ends. The length of the CDR3 is 13 residues. The CDR3 loop is CASSQFSGDTQYF. The CDR3, as DNA: TGTGCCAGCAGTCAATTTAGCGGAGATACGCAGTATTTT.

This clonotype turned up a few times. The J gene is TRBJ2-3, the V gene TRBV27; the D gene is possibly TRBD1 (6 bases). Germline CDR1 MNHEY, CDR2 SMNVEV (reference sequence). This CDR3 has 14 amino acids. Trimming removed 2 bases from V and 0 bases from J, with 6 bases in between. The CDR3 region is CASSLQGSTDTQYF. The DNA of the CDR3 is TGTGCCAGCAGTTTACAGGGGAGCACAGATACGCAGTATTTT.

The rearrangement links TRBV13 to TRBJ1-1, with 10 nucleotides matching TRBD1. The CDR3 consists of 15 residues. After removal of 5 bases from V and 11 bases from J, the junction contained 14 bases not matched to a gene. Germline V lookup: CDR1 PRHDT, CDR2 FYEKMQ (reference sequence). The CDR3 sequence is CASSPQRTGGAGAFF. In DNA, the CDR3 is TGTGCCAGCAGCCCGCAACGGACAGGGGGTGCTGGGGCTTTCTTT.

The sample holds many counts of this clonotype. This chain links TRBV7-6 with TRBJ2-1; TRBD1 aligns across 8 bases. This CDR3 is built from 16 residues. Looked up from germline, CDR1 is SGHVS and CDR2 is FNYEAQ. With 5 bases clipped from V and 2 bases from J, the junction kept 8 bases outside the gene matches. Written as DNA, the CDR3 is TGTGCCAGCAGCCCTCAGACAGGGGTGGCCTACAATGAGCAGTTCTTC. Amino acid sequence: CASSPQTGVAYNEQFF.

This clonotype appeared a few times. The V call is TRBV24-1, the J call TRBJ2-1; D is possibly TRBD1 (6 bases). The CDR3 is 16 amino acids. Trimming took off 1 base at V and 2 bases at J, with 11 bases between the two ends. The germline V gene encodes CDR1 KGHDR and CDR2 SFDVKD. CDR3 coding DNA: TGTGCCACCAGTGATTTATCGGCAGGGGCCTACAATGAGCAGTTCTTC. Its translation is CATSDLSAGAYNEQFF.

To note about this clonotype: An end of the junction differs from the germline gene, which may be a read error. The rearrangement links TRBV10-3 to TRBJ2-7, with no clear D. Per the germline V gene, CDR1 is ENHRY and CDR2 is SYGVKD. The CDR3 is made up of 10 amino acids. The CDR3 reads CAISDGFFYF. For the CDR3, the DNA is TGTGCCATCAGTGATGGCTTTTTTTATTTC.

The sample holds a few counts of this clonotype. The chain joins TRBV12-3 or TRBV12-4 to TRBJ2-1, with 14 bases lining up with TRBD2. Trimming cost V 5 bases and J 10 bases; bases outside gene matches: 10. This CDR3 has 16 amino acids. Here the CDR3 DNA reads TGTGCCAGCAGTCCCCCGGGACTAGCGGGAGCATGGGAGCAGTTCTTC. Its protein product is CASSPPGLAGAWEQFF.

In its sample, this clonotype was seen many times. CDR3 sequence reads: CASRLGTADYNEKLFF. CDR3 coding DNA: TGTGCCAGCAGACTCGGGACCGCAGACTATAATGAAAAACTGTTTTTT. V gene TRBV6-5 combines with J gene TRBJ1-4; D might be TRBD1 (5 bases). The V and J ends lost 6 bases and 4 bases respectively, with 18 bases between them. In germline, CDR1 is MNHEY, CDR2 SVGAGI. The CDR3 length is 16 residues.